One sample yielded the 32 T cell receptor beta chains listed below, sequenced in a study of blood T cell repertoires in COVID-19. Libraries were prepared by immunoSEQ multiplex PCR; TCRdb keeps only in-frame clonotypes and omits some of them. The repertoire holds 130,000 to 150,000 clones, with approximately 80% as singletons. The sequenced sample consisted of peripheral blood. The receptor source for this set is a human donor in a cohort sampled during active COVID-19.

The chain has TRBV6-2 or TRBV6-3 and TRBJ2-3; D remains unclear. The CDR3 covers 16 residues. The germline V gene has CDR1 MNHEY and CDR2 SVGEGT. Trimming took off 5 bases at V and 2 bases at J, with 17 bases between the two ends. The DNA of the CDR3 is TGTGCCAGCAGTCGTCTACGACGGAGTAACACAGATACGCAGTATTTT. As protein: CASSRLRRSNTDTQYF.

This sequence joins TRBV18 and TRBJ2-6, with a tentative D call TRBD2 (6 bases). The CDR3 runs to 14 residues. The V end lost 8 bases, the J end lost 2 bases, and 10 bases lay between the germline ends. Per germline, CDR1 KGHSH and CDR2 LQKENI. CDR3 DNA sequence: TGTGCCAGCGCGTCGGGAGCTGGGGCCAACGTCCTGACTTTC. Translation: CASASGAGANVLTF.

The CDR3 bases are TGCGCCAGCAGCCAAGGCTGGACATTCTCCCAAAGCTACGAGCAGTACTTC. Its translation is CASSQGWTFSQSYEQYF. V and J are TRBV4-1 and TRBJ2-7, with a tentative D call TRBD1 (5 bases). CDR1 and CDR2 from the germline V gene are MGHRA and YSYEKL. CDR3 length equals 17 residues. V was cut by 1 base and J by 3 bases, with 19 bases left in between.

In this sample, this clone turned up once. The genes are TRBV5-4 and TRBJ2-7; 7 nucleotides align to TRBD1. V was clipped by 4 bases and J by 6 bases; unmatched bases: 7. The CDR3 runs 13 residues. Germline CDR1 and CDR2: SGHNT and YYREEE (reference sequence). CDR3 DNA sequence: TGTGCCAGCAGCACCTCGACAGGGCGCGAGCAGTACTTC. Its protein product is CASSTSTGREQYF.

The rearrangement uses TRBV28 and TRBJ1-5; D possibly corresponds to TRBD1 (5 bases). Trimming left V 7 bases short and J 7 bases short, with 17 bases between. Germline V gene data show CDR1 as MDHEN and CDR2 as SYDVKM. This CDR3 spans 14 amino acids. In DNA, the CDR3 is TGTGCCAGCATGACTCTGGGGGGATACCAGCCCCAGCATTTT. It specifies CASMTLGGYQPQHF. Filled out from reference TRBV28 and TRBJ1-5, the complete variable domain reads DVKVTQSSRYLVKRTGEKVFLECVQDMDHENMFWYRQDPGLGLRLIYFSYDVKMKEKGDIPEGYSVSREKKERFSLILESASTNQTSMYLCASMTLGGYQPQHFGDGTRLSIL.

CDR3 region: CASSDEAQPQHF. The CDR3 bases are TGTGCCAGCAGTGATGAGGCCCAGCCCCAGCATTTT. The chain links TRBV2 to TRBJ1-5, with D unresolved. The CDR3 has 12 amino acids. Germline values: CDR1 SNHLY, CDR2 FYNNEI. Trimming left V 3 bases short and J 7 bases short, with 7 bases between.

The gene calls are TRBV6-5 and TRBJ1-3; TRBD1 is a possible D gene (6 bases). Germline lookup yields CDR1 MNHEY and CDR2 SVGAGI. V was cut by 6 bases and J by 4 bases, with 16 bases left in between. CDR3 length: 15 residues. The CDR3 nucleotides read TGTGCCAGCAGGGACAGATTACCTCTAGGAAACACCATATATTTT. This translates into CASRDRLPLGNTIYF.

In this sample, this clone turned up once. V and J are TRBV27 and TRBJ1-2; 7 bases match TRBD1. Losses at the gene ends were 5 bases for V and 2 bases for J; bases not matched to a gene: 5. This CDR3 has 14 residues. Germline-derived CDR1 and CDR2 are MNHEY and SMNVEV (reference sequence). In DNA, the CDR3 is TGTGCCAGCAGTCCCCGACAGGGCAACTATGGCTACACCTTC. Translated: CASSPRQGNYGYTF.

CDR3 nucleotides: TGTGCCAGCAAGGGGGAAGGGACCCAGTACTTC. Residues: CASKGEGTQYF. V and J are TRBV6-5 and TRBJ2-5; perhaps TRBD1 as D (6 bases). The CDR3 length is 11 residues. Trimming stripped 7 bases from V and 7 bases from J, with 10 bases between. Germline V gene sequence: CDR1 MNHEY, CDR2 SVGAGI.

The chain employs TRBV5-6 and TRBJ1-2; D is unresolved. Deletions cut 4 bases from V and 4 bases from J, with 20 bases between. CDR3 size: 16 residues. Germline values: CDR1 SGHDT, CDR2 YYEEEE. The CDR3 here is CASSPTGSRGGYGYTF. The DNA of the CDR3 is TGTGCCAGCAGCCCGACTGGGAGCCGAGGAGGCTATGGCTACACCTTC.

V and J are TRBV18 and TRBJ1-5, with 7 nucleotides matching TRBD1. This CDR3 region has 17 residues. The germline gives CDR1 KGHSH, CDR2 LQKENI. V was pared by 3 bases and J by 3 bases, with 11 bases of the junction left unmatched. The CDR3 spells CASSPKGQAVVNQPQHF. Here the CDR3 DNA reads TGTGCCAGCTCACCGAAAGGACAGGCGGTGGTCAATCAGCCCCAGCATTTT. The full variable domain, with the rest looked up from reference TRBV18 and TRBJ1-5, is NAGVMQNPRHLVRRRGQEARLRCSPMKGHSHVYWYRQLPEEGLKFMVYLQKENIIDESGMPKERFSAEFPKEGPSILRIQQVVRGDSAAYFCASSPKGQAVVNQPQHFGDGTRLSIL.

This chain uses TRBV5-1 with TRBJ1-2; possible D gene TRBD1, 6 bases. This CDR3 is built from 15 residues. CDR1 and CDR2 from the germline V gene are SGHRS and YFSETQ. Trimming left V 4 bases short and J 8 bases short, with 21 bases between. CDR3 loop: CASSQTAGTRGGYTF. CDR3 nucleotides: TGCGCCAGCAGCCAGACCGCCGGGACCAGGGGAGGCTACACCTTC.

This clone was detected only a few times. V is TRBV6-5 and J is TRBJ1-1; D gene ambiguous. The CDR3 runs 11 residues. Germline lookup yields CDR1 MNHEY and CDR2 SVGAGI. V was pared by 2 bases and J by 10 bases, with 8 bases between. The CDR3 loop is CASSYGRAAFF. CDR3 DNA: TGTGCCAGCAGTTACGGGCGTGCAGCTTTCTTT.

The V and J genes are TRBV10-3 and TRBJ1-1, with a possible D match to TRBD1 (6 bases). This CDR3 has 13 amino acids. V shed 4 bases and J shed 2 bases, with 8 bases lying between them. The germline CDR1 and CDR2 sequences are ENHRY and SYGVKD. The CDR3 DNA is TGTGCCATCAGTGGACAGGCCAACACTGAAGCTTTCTTT. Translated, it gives CAISGQANTEAFF.

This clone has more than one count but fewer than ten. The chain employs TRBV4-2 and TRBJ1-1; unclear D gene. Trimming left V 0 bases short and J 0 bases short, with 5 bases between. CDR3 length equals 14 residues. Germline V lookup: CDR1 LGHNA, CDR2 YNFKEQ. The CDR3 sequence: CASSQDTLNTEAFF. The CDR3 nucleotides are TGTGCCAGCAGCCAAGATACATTGAACACTGAAGCTTTCTTT.

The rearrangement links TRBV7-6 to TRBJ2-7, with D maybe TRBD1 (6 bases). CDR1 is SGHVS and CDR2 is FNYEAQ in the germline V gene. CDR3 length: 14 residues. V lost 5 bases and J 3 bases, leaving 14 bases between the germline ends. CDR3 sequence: CASSPNGQFYEQYF. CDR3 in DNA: TGTGCCAGCAGCCCAAATGGACAGTTCTACGAGCAGTACTTC.

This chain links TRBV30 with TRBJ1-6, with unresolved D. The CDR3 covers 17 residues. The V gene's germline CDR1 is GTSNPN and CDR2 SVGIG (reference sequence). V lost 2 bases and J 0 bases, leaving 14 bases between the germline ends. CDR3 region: CAWSRPVSSSYNSPLHF. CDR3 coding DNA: TGTGCCTGGAGTCGCCCAGTCTCAAGCTCCTATAATTCACCCCTCCACTTT.

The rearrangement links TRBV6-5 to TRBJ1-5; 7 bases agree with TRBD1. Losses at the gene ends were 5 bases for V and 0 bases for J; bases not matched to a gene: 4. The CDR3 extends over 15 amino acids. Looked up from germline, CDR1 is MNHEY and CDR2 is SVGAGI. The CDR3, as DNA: TGTGCCAGCAGTACGGGACAGCTTAGCAATCAGCCCCAGCATTTT. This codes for CASSTGQLSNQPQHF.

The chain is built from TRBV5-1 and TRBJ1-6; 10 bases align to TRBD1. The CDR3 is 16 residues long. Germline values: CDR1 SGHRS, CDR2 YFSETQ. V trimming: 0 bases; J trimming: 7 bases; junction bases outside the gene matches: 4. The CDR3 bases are TGCGCCAGCAGCTTGGCCGAGGACAGGGGGAATTCACCCCTCCACTTT. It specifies CASSLAEDRGNSPLHF. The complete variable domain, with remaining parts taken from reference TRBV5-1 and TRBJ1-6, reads KAGVTQTPRYLIKTRGQQVTLSCSPISGHRSVSWYQQTPGQGLQFLFEYFSETQRNKGNFPGRFSGRQFSNSRSEMNVSTLELGDSALYLCASSLAEDRGNSPLHFGNGTRLTVT.

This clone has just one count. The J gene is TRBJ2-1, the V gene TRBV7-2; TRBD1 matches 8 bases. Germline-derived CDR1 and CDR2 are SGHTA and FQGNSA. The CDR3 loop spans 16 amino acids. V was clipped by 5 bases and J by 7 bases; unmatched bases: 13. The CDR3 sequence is CASSRQGTGSRNEQFF. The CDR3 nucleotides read TGTGCCAGCAGCCGCCAAGGGACAGGCTCGAGGAATGAGCAGTTCTTC.

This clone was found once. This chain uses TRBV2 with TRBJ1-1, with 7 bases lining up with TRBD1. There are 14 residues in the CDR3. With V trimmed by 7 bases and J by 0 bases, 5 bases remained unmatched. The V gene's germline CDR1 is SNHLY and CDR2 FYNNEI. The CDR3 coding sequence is TGTGCCAGCAAGGGGGCAGGGATGAACACTGAAGCTTTCTTT. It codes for CASKGAGMNTEAFF.

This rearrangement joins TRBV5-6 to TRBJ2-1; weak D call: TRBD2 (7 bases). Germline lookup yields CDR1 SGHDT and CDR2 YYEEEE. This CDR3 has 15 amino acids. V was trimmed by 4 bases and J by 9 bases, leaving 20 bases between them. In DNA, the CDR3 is TGTGCCAGCAGCCCCTGGCGGGGGCTTGGCGGTGAGCAGTTCTTC. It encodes CASSPWRGLGGEQFF.

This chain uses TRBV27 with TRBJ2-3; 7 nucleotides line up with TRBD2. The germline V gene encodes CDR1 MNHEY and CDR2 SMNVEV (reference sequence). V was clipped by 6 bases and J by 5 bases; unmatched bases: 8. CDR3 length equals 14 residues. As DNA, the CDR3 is TGTGCCAGCAGGGGGCTAGCGGAGCTAGATACGCAGTATTTT. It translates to CASRGLAELDTQYF.

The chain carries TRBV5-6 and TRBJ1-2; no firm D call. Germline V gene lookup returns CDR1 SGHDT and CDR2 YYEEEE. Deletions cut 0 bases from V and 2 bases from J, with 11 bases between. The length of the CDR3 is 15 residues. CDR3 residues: CASSLASAGNYGYTF. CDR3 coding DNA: TGTGCCAGCAGCTTGGCCTCGGCGGGGAACTATGGCTACACCTTC.

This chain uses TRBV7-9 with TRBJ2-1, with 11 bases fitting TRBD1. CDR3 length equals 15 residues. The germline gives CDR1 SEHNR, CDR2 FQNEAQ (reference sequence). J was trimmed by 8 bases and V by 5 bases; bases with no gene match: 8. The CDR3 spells CASSAGQGGPHEQFF. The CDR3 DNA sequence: TGTGCCAGCAGCGCGGGACAGGGGGGTCCCCATGAGCAGTTCTTC.

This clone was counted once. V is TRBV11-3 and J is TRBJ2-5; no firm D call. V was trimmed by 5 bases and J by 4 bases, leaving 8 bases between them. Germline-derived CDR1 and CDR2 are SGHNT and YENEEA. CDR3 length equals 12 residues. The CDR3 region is CASSPPGETQYF. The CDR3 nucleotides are TGTGCCAGCAGCCCTCCGGGAGAGACCCAGTACTTC.

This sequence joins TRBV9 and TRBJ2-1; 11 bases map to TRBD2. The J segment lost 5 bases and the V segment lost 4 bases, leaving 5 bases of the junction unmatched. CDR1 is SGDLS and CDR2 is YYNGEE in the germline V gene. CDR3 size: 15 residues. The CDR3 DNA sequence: TGTGCCAGCAGCATGGGACTAGCGGTCGACAATGAGCAGTTCTTC. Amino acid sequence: CASSMGLAVDNEQFF.

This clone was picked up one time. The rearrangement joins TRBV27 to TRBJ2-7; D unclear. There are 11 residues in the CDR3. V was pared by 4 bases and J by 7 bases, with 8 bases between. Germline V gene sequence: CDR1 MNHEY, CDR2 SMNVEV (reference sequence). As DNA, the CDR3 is TGTGCCAGCAGTTCCCGTAGAGAGCAGTACTTC. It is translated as CASSSRREQYF.

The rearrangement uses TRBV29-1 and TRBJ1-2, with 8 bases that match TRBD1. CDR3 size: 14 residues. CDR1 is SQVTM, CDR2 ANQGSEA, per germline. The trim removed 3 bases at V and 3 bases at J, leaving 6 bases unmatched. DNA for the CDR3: TGCAGCGTTGACCCCGACAGGGGCGACTATGGCTACACCTTC. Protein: CSVDPDRGDYGYTF. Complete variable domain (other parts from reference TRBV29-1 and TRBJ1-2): SAVISQKPSRDICQRGTSLTIQCQVDSQVTMMFWYRQQPGQSLTLIATANQGSEATYESGFVIDKFPISRPNLTFSTLTVSNMSPEDSSIYLCSVDPDRGDYGYTFGSGTRLTVV.

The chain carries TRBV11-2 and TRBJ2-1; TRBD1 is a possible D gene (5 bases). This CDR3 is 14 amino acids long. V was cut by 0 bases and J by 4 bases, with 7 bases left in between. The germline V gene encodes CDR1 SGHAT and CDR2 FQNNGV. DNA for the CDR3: TGTGCCAGCAGCTTAGATGGGGCATACAATGAGCAGTTCTTC. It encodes CASSLDGAYNEQFF.

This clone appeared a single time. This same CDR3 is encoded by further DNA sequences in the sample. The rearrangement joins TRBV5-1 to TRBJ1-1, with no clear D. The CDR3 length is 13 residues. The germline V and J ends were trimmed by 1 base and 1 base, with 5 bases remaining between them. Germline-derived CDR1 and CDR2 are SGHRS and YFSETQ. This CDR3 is CASSLNRNTEAFF. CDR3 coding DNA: TGCGCCAGCAGCTTGAACAGGAACACTGAAGCTTTCTTT.

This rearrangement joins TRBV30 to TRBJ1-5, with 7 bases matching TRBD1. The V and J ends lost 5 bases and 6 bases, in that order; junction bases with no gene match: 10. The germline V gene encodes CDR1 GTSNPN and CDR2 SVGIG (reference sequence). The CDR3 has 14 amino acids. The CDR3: CAWDSQGKVQPQHF. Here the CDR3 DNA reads TGTGCCTGGGATTCACAGGGGAAGGTTCAGCCCCAGCATTTT. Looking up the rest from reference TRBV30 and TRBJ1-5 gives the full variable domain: SQTIHQWPATLVQPVGSPLSLECTVEGTSNPNLYWYRQAAGRGLQLLFYSVGIGQISSEVPQNLSASRPQDRQFILSSKKLLLSDSGFYLCAWDSQGKVQPQHFGDGTRLSIL.